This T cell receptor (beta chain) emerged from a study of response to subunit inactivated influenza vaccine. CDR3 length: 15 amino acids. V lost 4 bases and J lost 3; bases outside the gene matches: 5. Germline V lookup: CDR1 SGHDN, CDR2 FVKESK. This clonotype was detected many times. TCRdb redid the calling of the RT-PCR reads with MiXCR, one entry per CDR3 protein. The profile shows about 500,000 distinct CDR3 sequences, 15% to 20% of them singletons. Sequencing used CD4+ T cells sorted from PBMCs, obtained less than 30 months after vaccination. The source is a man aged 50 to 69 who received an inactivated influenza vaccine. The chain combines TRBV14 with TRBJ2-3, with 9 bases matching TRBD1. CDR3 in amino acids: CASSPFGTGTDTQYF. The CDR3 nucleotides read TGTGCCAGCAGCCCATTCGGGACAGGGACAGATACGCAGTATTTT.